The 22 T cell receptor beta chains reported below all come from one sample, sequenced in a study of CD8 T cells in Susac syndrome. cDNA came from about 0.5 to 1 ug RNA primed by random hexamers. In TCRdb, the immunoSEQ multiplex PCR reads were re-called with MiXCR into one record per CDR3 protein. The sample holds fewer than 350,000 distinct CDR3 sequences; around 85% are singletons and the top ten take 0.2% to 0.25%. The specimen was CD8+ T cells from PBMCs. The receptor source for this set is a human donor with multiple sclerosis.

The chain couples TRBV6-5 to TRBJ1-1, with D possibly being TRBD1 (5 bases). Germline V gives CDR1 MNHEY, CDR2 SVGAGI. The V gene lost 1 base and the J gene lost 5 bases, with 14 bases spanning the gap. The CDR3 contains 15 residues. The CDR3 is CASSYYHRLGTEAFF. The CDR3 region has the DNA TGTGCCAGCAGTTACTACCACAGGTTGGGAACTGAAGCTTTCTTT.

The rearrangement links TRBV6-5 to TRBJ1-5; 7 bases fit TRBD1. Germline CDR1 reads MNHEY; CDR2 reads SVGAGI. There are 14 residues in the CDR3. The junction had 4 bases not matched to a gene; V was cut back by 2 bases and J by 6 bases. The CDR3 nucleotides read TGTGCCAGCAGTTACGACAGGGTGGGTCAGCCCCAGCATTTT. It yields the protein CASSYDRVGQPQHF.

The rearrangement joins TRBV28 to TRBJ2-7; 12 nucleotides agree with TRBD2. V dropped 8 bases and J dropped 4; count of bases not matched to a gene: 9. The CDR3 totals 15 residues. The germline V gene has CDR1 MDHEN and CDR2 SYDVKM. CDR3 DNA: TGTGCCAGCTGGCGGGCAGGACTAGCGGGGTACGAGCAGTACTTC. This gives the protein CASWRAGLAGYEQYF.

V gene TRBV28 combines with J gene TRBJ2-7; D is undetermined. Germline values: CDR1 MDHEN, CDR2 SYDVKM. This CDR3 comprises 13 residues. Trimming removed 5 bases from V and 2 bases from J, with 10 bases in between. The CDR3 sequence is CASSGWVTYEQYF. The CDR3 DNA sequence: TGTGCCAGCAGTGGGTGGGTGACCTACGAGCAGTACTTC.

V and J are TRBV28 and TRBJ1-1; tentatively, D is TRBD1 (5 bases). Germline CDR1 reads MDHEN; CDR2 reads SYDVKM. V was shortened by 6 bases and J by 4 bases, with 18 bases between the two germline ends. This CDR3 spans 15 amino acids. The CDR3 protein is CASSPGATVGTEAFF. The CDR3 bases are TGTGCCAGCAGCCCCGGGGCTACGGTTGGCACTGAAGCTTTCTTT.

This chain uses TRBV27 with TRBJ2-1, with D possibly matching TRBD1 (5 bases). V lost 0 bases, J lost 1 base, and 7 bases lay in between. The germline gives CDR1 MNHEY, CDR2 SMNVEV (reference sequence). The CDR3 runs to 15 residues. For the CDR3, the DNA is TGTGCCAGCAGTTTATCGGGGCAGTCCTACAATGAGCAGTTCTTC. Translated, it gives CASSLSGQSYNEQFF.

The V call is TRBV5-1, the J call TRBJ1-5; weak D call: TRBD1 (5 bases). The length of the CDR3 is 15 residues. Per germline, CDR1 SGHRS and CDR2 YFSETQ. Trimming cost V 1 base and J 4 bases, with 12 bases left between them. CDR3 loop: CASSLTAGRNQPQHF. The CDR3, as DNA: TGCGCCAGCAGCTTGACAGCGGGGCGGAATCAGCCCCAGCATTTT.

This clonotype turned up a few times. CDR3 residues: CASLDRRDEQYF. CDR3 nucleotides: TGTGCCAGCCTCGACAGGCGCGACGAGCAGTACTTC. The chain carries TRBV7-9 and TRBJ2-7; TRBD1 is a possible D gene (6 bases). The CDR3 contains 12 residues. The germline V and J ends were trimmed by 8 bases and 5 bases, with 13 bases remaining between them. Germline lookup yields CDR1 SEHNR and CDR2 FQNEAQ (reference sequence).

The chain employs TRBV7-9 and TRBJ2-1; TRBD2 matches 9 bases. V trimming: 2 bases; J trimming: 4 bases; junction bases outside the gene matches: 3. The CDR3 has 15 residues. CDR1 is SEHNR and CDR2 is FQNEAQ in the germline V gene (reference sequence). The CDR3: CASSLSSGIYNEQFF. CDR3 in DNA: TGTGCCAGCAGCTTATCTAGCGGGATATACAATGAGCAGTTCTTC.

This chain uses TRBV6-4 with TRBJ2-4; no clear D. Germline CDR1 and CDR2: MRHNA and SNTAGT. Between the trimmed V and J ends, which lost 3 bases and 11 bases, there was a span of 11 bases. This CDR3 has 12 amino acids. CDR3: CASSESAAFQYF. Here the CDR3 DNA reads TGTGCCAGCAGTGAGTCTGCGGCTTTTCAGTACTTC.

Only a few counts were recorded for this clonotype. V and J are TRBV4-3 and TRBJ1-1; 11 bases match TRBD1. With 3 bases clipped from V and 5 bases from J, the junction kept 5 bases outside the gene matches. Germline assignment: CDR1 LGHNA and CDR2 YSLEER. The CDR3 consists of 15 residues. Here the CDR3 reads CASSHRTGGGTEAFF. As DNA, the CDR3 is TGCGCCAGCAGCCACCGGACAGGGGGCGGGACTGAAGCTTTCTTT.

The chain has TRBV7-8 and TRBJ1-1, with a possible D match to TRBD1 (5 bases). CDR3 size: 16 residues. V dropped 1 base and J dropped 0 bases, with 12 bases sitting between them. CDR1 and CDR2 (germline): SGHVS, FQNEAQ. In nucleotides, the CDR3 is TGTGCCAGCAGCTTAGGCCGGGGCCGGATGAACACTGAAGCTTTCTTT. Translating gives CASSLGRGRMNTEAFF.

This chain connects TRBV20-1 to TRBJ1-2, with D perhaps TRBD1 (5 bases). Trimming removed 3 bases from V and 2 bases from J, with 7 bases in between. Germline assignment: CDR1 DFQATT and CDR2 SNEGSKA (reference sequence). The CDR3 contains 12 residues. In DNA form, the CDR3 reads TGCAGTGCTAGTACAGGCAACTATGGCTACACCTTC. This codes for CSASTGNYGYTF.

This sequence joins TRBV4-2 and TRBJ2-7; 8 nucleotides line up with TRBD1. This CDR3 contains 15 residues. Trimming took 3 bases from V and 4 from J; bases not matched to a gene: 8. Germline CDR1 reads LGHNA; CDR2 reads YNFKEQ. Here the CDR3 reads CASSHPGTGAYEQYF. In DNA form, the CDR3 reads TGTGCCAGCAGCCATCCCGGGACAGGTGCTTACGAGCAGTACTTC.

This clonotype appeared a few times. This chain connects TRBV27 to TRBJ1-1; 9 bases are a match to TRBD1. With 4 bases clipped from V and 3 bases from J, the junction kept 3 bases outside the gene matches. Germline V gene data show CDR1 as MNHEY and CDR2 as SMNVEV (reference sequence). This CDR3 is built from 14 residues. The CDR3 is CASSSTGGYTEAFF. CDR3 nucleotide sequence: TGTGCCAGCAGTTCGACAGGGGGTTACACTGAAGCTTTCTTT.

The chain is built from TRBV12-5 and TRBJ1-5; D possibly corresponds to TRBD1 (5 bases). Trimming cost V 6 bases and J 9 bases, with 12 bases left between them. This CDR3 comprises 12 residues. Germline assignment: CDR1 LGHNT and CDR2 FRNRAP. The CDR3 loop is CASGTQGAPQHF. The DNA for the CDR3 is TGTGCTAGTGGCACTCAGGGAGCGCCCCAGCATTTT.

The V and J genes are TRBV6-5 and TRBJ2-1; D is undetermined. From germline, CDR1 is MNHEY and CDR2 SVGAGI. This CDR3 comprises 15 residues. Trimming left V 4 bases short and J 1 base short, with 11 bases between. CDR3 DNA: TGTGCCAGCAGTTTTCACCCAAGTTCCTACAATGAGCAGTTCTTC. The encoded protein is CASSFHPSSYNEQFF.

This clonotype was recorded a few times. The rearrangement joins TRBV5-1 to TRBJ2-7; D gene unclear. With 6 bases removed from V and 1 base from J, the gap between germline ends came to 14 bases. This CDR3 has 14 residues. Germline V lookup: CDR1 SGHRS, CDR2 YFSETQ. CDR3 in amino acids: CASNKGEYSYEQYF. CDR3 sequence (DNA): TGCGCCAGCAATAAAGGAGAGTATTCCTACGAGCAGTACTTC. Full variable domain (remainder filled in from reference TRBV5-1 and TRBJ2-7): KAGVTQTPRYLIKTRGQQVTLSCSPISGHRSVSWYQQTPGQGLQFLFEYFSETQRNKGNFPGRFSGRQFSNSRSEMNVSTLELGDSALYLCASNKGEYSYEQYFGPGTRLTVT.

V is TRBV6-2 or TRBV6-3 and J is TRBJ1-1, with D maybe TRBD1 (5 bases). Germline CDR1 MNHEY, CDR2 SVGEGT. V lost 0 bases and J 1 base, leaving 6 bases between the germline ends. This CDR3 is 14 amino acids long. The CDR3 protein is CASSYSTENTEAFF. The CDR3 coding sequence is TGTGCCAGCAGTTACTCGACAGAGAACACTGAAGCTTTCTTT.

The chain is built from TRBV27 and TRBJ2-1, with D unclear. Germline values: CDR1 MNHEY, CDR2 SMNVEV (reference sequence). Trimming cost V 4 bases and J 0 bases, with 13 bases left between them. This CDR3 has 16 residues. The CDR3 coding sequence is TGTGCCAGCAGTTCAATAGGGTTTAGCTCCTACAATGAGCAGTTCTTC. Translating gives CASSSIGFSSYNEQFF.

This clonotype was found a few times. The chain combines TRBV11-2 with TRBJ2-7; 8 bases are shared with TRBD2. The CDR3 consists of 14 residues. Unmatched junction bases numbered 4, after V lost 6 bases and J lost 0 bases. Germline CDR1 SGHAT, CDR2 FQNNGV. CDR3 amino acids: CASRAGTSSYEQYF. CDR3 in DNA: TGTGCCAGCAGAGCCGGGACTAGCTCCTACGAGCAGTACTTC.

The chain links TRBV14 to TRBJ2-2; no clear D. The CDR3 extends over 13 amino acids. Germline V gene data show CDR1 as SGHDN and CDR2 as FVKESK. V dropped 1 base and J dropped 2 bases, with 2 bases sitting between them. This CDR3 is CASSQVNTGELFF. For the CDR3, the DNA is TGTGCCAGCAGCCAAGTCAACACCGGGGAGCTGTTTTTT.